The source of this T cell receptor beta chain is a study of blood T cell repertoires in COVID-19. The CDR3 has 17 residues. The germline V and J ends were trimmed by 6 bases and 7 bases, with 28 bases remaining between them. Generated by immunoSEQ multiplex PCR, the TCRdb table keeps only in-frame clones and is missing some. The table lists around 220,000 clones, approximately 78% of them singletons. This TCR was sampled from a woman older than 75 with acute or convalescent COVID-19. This sequence joins TRBV5-3 and TRBJ1-2, with D uncertain. TRBV5-3 is an ORF for which the function is uncertain. Sequenced sample: peripheral blood. CDR3 amino acids: CARTFPPPGRASGGYTF. The DNA of the CDR3 is TGTGCCAGAACCTTCCCCCCCCCTGGGCGGGCCTCTGGTGGCTACACCTTC.